The 5 T cell receptor beta chains given below trace back to one sample, sequenced in a study of T cells in Graves' hyperthyroidism and ophthalmopathy. Amplification of TCR beta CDR3 regions was performed using RNA transcripts as template. Carried out on the TCR CDR3, a first-round RT-PCR used the HTBI primer set. MiXCR was run by TCRdb on the multiplex PCR reads, yielding one entry per CDR3 protein. The table has 350,000 to 400,000 distinct CDR3 sequences, about 14% seen once. Specimen: blood. The receptors originated from a woman in her sixties with Graves' hyperthyroidism.

The chain combines TRBV27 with TRBJ2-1, with D tentatively TRBD2 (6 bases). CDR1 is MNHEY, CDR2 SMNVEV, per germline (reference sequence). V dropped 6 bases and J dropped 9 bases, with 18 bases sitting between them. The CDR3 is made up of 14 amino acids. CDR3 residues: CASRLRESSGEQFF. CDR3 sequence (DNA): TGTGCCAGCAGGCTTCGGGAGTCGAGCGGTGAGCAGTTCTTC.

This clonotype appeared a few times. The CDR3 loop reads CASSEGIGGETQYF. The CDR3 DNA is TGCGCCAGCAGTGAAGGGATTGGCGGAGAGACCCAGTACTTC. The V call is TRBV10-2, the J call TRBJ2-5, with D unclear. Trimming removed 3 bases from V and 4 bases from J, with 12 bases in between. The CDR3 is 14 amino acids. From germline, CDR1 is WSHSY and CDR2 SAAADI.

The chain carries TRBV27 and TRBJ2-7, with D tentatively TRBD2 (6 bases). The J call may be in error: the DNA end matches TRBJ2-1 better. This CDR3 comprises 13 residues. Germline CDR1 is MNHEY and CDR2 is SMNVEV (reference sequence). DNA of the CDR3: TGTGCCAGCAGTTTACGGGAGTCCTACGAGCAGTTCTTC. Translating gives CASSLRESYEQFF.

Many counts were recorded for this clonotype. This sequence joins TRBV2 and TRBJ1-3; no clear D gene. Germline V gene lookup returns CDR1 SNHLY and CDR2 FYNNEI. The length of the CDR3 is 13 residues. Trimming left V 5 bases short and J 4 bases short, with 9 bases between. CDR3 DNA: TGTGCCAGCAGTAGGGTGACCGGAAACACCATATATTTT. Its protein product is CASSRVTGNTIYF.

The table lists this clonotype with many counts. V and J are TRBV18 and TRBJ2-5, with D perhaps given as TRBD1 or TRBD2 (5 bases each). V was shortened by 0 bases and J by 2 bases, with 7 bases between the two germline ends. The CDR3 sequence is 14 residues long. Germline CDR1 KGHSH, CDR2 LQKENI. CDR3 DNA sequence: TGTGCCAGCTCACCACCCGGGACGCAAGAGACCCAGTACTTC. Encoded protein: CASSPPGTQETQYF. The full variable domain, in which reference TRBV18 and TRBJ2-5 provide the parts outside the CDR3, is NAGVMQNPRHLVRRRGQEARLRCSPMKGHSHVYWYRQLPEEGLKFMVYLQKENIIDESGMPKERFSAEFPKEGPSILRIQQVVRGDSAAYFCASSPPGTQETQYFGPGTRLLVL.